These 18 T cell receptor beta chains originate from one sample sequenced in a study of T cell repertoires in cytomegalovirus infection. TCRdb reprocessed the reads via MiXCR and lists one record per CDR3 protein. This repertoire shows fewer than 550,000 distinct CDR3 sequences, more than 15% found once; its top ten account for roughly a quarter. Source material: CD8+ T cells from PBMCs. The receptors stem from a human donor in good health (CMV status not recorded). Some clones in this sample may be carry-over from other donors' samples.

There are many counts of this clonotype. This sequence joins TRBV7-7 and TRBJ2-1, with a possible D match to TRBD1 (5 bases). The ends were cut back, 3 bases at V and 2 bases at J, with 5 bases in the middle. Germline CDR1 reads SSHAT; CDR2 reads FNYEAQ (reference sequence). The CDR3 extends over 13 amino acids. CDR3 DNA sequence: TGTGCCAGCAGCTTGGGGCCCTACAATGAGCAGTTCTTC. Amino acids: CASSLGPYNEQFF. Based on the CDR3 plus reference TRBV7-7 and TRBJ2-1, the full variable domain is GAGVSQSPRYKVTKRGQDVTLRCDPISSHATLYWYQQALGQGPEFLTYFNYEAQPDKSGLPSDRFSAERPEGSISTLTIQRTEQRDSAMYRCASSLGPYNEQFFGPGTRLTVL.

This clonotype was detected many times. The chain couples TRBV7-9 to TRBJ1-1; D unresolved. Germline V gene sequence: CDR1 SEHNR, CDR2 FQNEAQ (reference sequence). With 1 base removed from V and 1 base from J, the gap between germline ends came to 7 bases. The CDR3 length is 14 residues. The CDR3 is CASSLVGWNTEAFF. The CDR3 region has the DNA TGTGCCAGCAGCTTAGTAGGGTGGAACACTGAAGCTTTCTTT.

This clonotype was seen repeatedly, ten times or more. The chain combines TRBV20-1 with TRBJ2-1; TRBD2 matches 10 bases. J gave up 6 bases and V 0 bases, and 8 bases lay outside the gene matches. This CDR3 region has 16 residues. Germline CDR1 reads DFQATT; CDR2 reads SNEGSKA (reference sequence). The CDR3 protein is CSAREHSGRASNEQFF. In nucleotides, the CDR3 is TGCAGTGCTAGAGAACACAGCGGGAGGGCCTCCAATGAGCAGTTCTTC.

This clonotype was seen ten or more times. This chain connects TRBV12-3 or TRBV12-4 to TRBJ2-1; 8 nucleotides line up with TRBD2. The V gene end was trimmed by 4 bases and the J gene end by 4 bases; junction bases not matched to a gene: 6. The CDR3 has 15 residues. The CDR3 DNA reads TGTGCCAGCAGTTATAGCGGGGCCGCTTACAATGAGCAGTTCTTC. It is translated as CASSYSGAAYNEQFF.

This clonotype came up many times. The V and J genes are TRBV6-1 and TRBJ1-5; 9 bases are a match to TRBD1. The germline V gene encodes CDR1 MNHNS and CDR2 SASEGT. J was trimmed by 0 bases and V by 3 bases; bases with no gene match: 0. This CDR3 contains 15 residues. This CDR3 reads CASSEDRGSNQPQHF. The CDR3 region has the DNA TGTGCCAGCAGTGAGGACAGGGGTAGCAATCAGCCCCAGCATTTT.

A few counts support this clonotype. The rearrangement uses TRBV19 and TRBJ1-1; TRBD1 matches 7 bases. J was trimmed by 3 bases and V by 0 bases; bases with no gene match: 7. CDR3 size: 16 residues. CDR1 is LNHDA and CDR2 is SQIVND in the germline V gene (reference sequence). CDR3 loop: CASSIDREGADTEAFF. CDR3 in DNA: TGTGCCAGTAGTATAGATCGGGAGGGGGCCGACACTGAAGCTTTCTTT.

This clonotype was observed many times. This chain links TRBV11-2 with TRBJ1-2; 8 bases map to TRBD1. The V gene end was trimmed by 1 base and the J gene end by 3 bases; junction bases not matched to a gene: 4. This CDR3 comprises 15 residues. Germline CDR1 reads SGHAT; CDR2 reads FQNNGV. The CDR3 bases are TGTGCCAGCAGCTTAGGGGCAGGGGGCTACTATGGCTACACCTTC. The encoded protein is CASSLGAGGYYGYTF.

This clonotype was counted only a few times. The chain combines TRBV4-1 with TRBJ1-1, with D perhaps matching TRBD1 (6 bases). Trimming took off 4 bases at V and 5 bases at J, with 17 bases between the two ends. Germline CDR1 MGHRA, CDR2 YSYEKL. The CDR3 extends over 15 amino acids. CDR3 DNA sequence: TGCGCCAGCAGCCTTCAGGGGCGCTTACCTACTGAAGCTTTCTTT. Translating gives CASSLQGRLPTEAFF.

This clonotype was seen a few times. The chain combines TRBV10-2 with TRBJ2-7, with D possibly TRBD1 on 6 matching bases. Trimming stripped 8 bases from V and 2 bases from J, with 19 bases between. From germline, CDR1 is WSHSY and CDR2 SAAADI. The CDR3 extends over 15 amino acids. CDR3 nucleotide sequence: TGCGCCAGCGGGGACCCGGGACAACCGACCTACGAGCAGTACTTC. It codes for CASGDPGQPTYEQYF.

This clonotype was recorded a few times. The CDR3 nucleotides are TGTGCCAGCAGTTTCTTAGGACAGTCTTATAGGACTGAAGCTTTCTTT. Protein: CASSFLGQSYRTEAFF. The chain combines TRBV28 with TRBJ1-1, with D tentatively TRBD1 (6 bases). CDR1 is MDHEN, CDR2 SYDVKM, per germline. V was cut by 3 bases and J by 5 bases, with 19 bases left in between. This CDR3 is 16 amino acids long. Supplemented by reference TRBV28 and TRBJ1-1, the full variable domain reads DVKVTQSSRYLVKRTGEKVFLECVQDMDHENMFWYRQDPGLGLRLIYFSYDVKMKEKGDIPEGYSVSREKKERFSLILESASTNQTSMYLCASSFLGQSYRTEAFFGQGTRLTVV.

In this sample, this clonotype turned up a few times. This chain connects TRBV9 to TRBJ1-1, with unresolved D. CDR1 SGDLS and CDR2 YYNGEE come from the germline V gene. The CDR3 has 14 amino acids. Trimming removed 7 bases at V and 2 bases at J, with 15 bases between. CDR3 DNA sequence: TGTGCCAGCGGCCTGCGGACGGTAAACACTGAAGCTTTCTTT. This sequence encodes CASGLRTVNTEAFF.

This clonotype was recorded many times. The rearrangement joins TRBV19 to TRBJ1-5; 10 bases line up with TRBD1. Germline CDR1 is LNHDA and CDR2 is SQIVND (reference sequence). The CDR3 spans 15 residues. V lost 5 bases and J lost 2; bases outside the gene matches: 3. The CDR3 loop reads CASSWDRGGNQPQHF. CDR3 coding DNA: TGTGCCAGTAGTTGGGACAGGGGTGGCAATCAGCCCCAGCATTTT.

The rearrangement uses TRBV6-1 and TRBJ1-6; D is perhaps TRBD1 (6 bases). In germline, CDR1 is MNHNS, CDR2 SASEGT. Trimming left V 4 bases short and J 0 bases short, with 7 bases between. The CDR3 loop spans 15 amino acids. In nucleotides, the CDR3 is TGTGCCAGCAGTGGGGACAACTCCTATAATTCACCCCTCCACTTT. Translating it yields CASSGDNSYNSPLHF.

In its sample, this clonotype was seen many times. The rearrangement uses TRBV7-9 and TRBJ1-1; D not certain. CDR3 size: 15 residues. Germline CDR1 SEHNR, CDR2 FQNEAQ (reference sequence). The V gene lost 3 bases and the J gene lost 4 bases, with 15 bases spanning the gap. The CDR3 spells CASSLAGKVGTEAFF. For the CDR3, the DNA is TGTGCCAGCAGCTTGGCAGGAAAGGTGGGCACTGAAGCTTTCTTT.

This clonotype was observed a few times. This chain connects TRBV27 to TRBJ1-5, with D uncertain. Trimming stripped 3 bases from V and 0 bases from J, with 9 bases between. CDR3 length: 15 residues. CDR1 is MNHEY and CDR2 is SMNVEV in the germline V gene (reference sequence). The CDR3 here is CASSFGPISNQPQHF. Here the CDR3 DNA reads TGTGCCAGCAGTTTCGGTCCGATTAGCAATCAGCCCCAGCATTTT.

On this clonotype: A read error may account for a junction end that differs from germline. V is TRBV7-4 and J is TRBJ2-1; 13 bases agree with TRBD2. The CDR3 consists of 16 residues. Germline-derived CDR1 and CDR2 are SGHVT and SQSDAQ. The CDR3 protein is CASSLRLAGGRDDQCF. The CDR3 DNA reads as TGTGCCAGCAGTCTTAGACTAGCGGGAGGTAGGGATGATCAGTGCTTC.

This clonotype has ten or more counts. The V and J genes are TRBV12-5 and TRBJ2-1; a possible D gene is TRBD2 (6 bases). Looked up from germline, CDR1 is LGHNT and CDR2 is FRNRAP. The CDR3 totals 19 residues. With 4 bases removed from V and 0 bases from J, the gap between germline ends came to 22 bases. The CDR3: CASGSLTRKTEFSYNEQFF. The CDR3 coding sequence is TGTGCTAGTGGTTCCCTGACTAGAAAGACCGAATTCTCCTACAATGAGCAGTTCTTC.

This clonotype was picked up many times. The chain combines TRBV5-5 with TRBJ1-5, with a tentative D call TRBD1 (5 bases). CDR1 and CDR2 from the germline V gene are SGHKS and YYEKEE (reference sequence). Deletions cut 4 bases from V and 0 bases from J, with 11 bases between. This CDR3 has 15 amino acids. CDR3 region: CASSAWTNSNQPQHF. CDR3 sequence (DNA): TGTGCCAGCAGCGCCTGGACAAATAGCAATCAGCCCCAGCATTTT.